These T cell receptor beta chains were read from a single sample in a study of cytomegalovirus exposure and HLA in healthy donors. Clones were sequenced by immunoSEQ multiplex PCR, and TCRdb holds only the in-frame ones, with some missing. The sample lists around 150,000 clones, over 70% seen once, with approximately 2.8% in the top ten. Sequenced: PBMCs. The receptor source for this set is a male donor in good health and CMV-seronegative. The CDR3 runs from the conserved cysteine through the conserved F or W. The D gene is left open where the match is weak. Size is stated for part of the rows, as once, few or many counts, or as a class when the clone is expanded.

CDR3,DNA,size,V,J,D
CASTPGTATYGYTF,TGTGCCAGCACCCCCGGGACAGCCACCTATGGCTACACCTTC,NA,TRBV6-5,TRBJ1-2,TRBD1
CSVSFGQISGNTIYF,TGCAGCGTTTCTTTCGGACAAATCTCTGGAAACACCATATATTTT,NA,TRBV29-1,TRBJ1-3,NA
CASSTGGAGSYEQYF,TGTGCCAGCAGCACAGGGGGAGCGGGGAGCTACGAGCAGTACTTC,NA,TRBV7-2,TRBJ2-7,NA
CASSQDSGSGVGQYF,TGCGCCAGCAGCCAAGATTCCGGATCGGGGGTTGGGCAGTACTTC,NA,TRBV11-2,TRBJ2-7,NA
CAWSVQGPRPGNTIYF,TGTGCCTGGAGTGTACAGGGGCCCAGACCTGGAAACACCATATATTTT,NA,TRBV30,TRBJ1-3,TRBD1
CASSFYGTGAPGELFF,TGCGCCAGCAGCTTCTACGGGACAGGGGCCCCCGGGGAGCTGTTTTTT,few,TRBV5-1,TRBJ2-2,TRBD1
CASSLGTPFTDTQYF,TGTGCCAGCAGTCTCGGGACACCCTTCACAGATACGCAGTATTTT,few,TRBV28,TRBJ2-3,NA
CASRRLAGPSTDTQYF,TGTGCCAGCAGAAGACTAGCGGGGCCTAGCACAGATACGCAGTATTTT,NA,TRBV7-2,TRBJ2-3,TRBD2
CAYDGASAADTQYF,TGTGCCTATGACGGGGCTAGCGCCGCAGATACGCAGTATTTT,NA,TRBV30,TRBJ2-3,NA
CAWNQGAREQYF,TGTGCCTGGAATCAGGGGGCAAGGGAGCAGTACTTC,NA,TRBV30,TRBJ2-7,TRBD1
CASGLGPSWETQYF,TGTGCTAGTGGTTTGGGCCCTAGCTGGGAGACCCAGTACTTC,NA,TRBV12-5,TRBJ2-5,NA
CASTDGSSYNSPLHF,TGTGCCAGCACCGACGGGAGCTCCTATAATTCACCCCTCCACTTT,NA,TRBV6-1,TRBJ1-6,NA
CASSSEWRDTEAFF,TGTGCCAGCAGCTCAGAGTGGAGGGACACTGAAGCTTTCTTT,NA,TRBV6-1,TRBJ1-1,NA
CASSDGLRNEQFF,TGTGCCAGCAGTGATGGACTGCGGAATGAGCAGTTCTTC,NA,TRBV25-1,TRBJ2-1,NA
CASSLRGTGTYEQYF,TGCGCCAGCAGCTTGAGAGGGACAGGGACCTACGAGCAGTACTTC,NA,TRBV5-1,TRBJ2-7,TRBD1
CASRLDSSYEQYF,TGTGCCAGCAGGTTGGACAGTTCCTACGAGCAGTACTTC,NA,TRBV6-1,TRBJ2-7,NA
CASRNPSGQGGYEQYF,TGTGCCAGCCGCAACCCCTCCGGACAGGGAGGCTACGAGCAGTACTTC,NA,TRBV25-1,TRBJ2-7,TRBD1
CASSEASGGATDTQYF,TGTGCCAGCAGTGAAGCTAGCGGGGGGGCCACAGATACGCAGTATTTT,NA,TRBV6-1,TRBJ2-3,TRBD2
CASSQGLDGRANERFF,TGTGCCAGCTCACAGGGGCTTGACGGGAGGGCCAATGAGCGGTTCTTC,NA,TRBV18,TRBJ2-1,TRBD2
CASSTGVGDQPQHF,TGTGCCAGTAGCACGGGGGTGGGGGATCAGCCCCAGCATTTT,few,TRBV19,TRBJ1-5,NA
CASSQWGQRNTEAFF,TGCGCCAGCAGCCAATGGGGACAGAGGAACACTGAAGCTTTCTTT,few,TRBV4-3,TRBJ1-1,TRBD1
CATSSQTATNEKLFF,TGTGCCACCAGCTCCCAGACAGCAACTAATGAAAAACTGTTTTTT,NA,TRBV15,TRBJ1-4,NA